One sample yielded the 23 T cell receptor beta chains listed below, sequenced in a study of CD8+ T cells in alopecia areata. RNA extraction and reverse transcription yielded cDNA as sequencing template. Libraries were prepared by immunoSEQ multiplex PCR; TCRdb keeps only in-frame clonotypes and omits some of them. The sample has about 180,000 clones, roughly 59% seen once. The material was CD4+ T cells sorted from blood, obtained at week 0. The source is a human donor with alopecia areata.

J is TRBJ1-5 and V is TRBV30; D possibly corresponds to TRBD1 (5 bases). Germline V CDR1 and CDR2: GTSNPN, SVGIG (reference sequence). The CDR3 contains 17 residues. Between the trimmed V and J ends, which lost 3 bases and 0 bases, there was a span of 18 bases. CDR3 region: CAWSSSGRGNSNQPQHF. The CDR3 DNA follows: TGTGCCTGGAGCAGCTCAGGCCGGGGGAATAGCAATCAGCCCCAGCATTTT.

This chain joins TRBV29-1 and TRBJ2-1; TRBD2 matches at 11 bases. Germline-derived CDR1 and CDR2 are SQVTM and ANQGSEA. CDR3 length: 13 amino acids. Germline trimming cut 7 bases from V and 8 bases from J; bases unmatched to any gene: 7. The CDR3 coding sequence is TGCAGCGACGTAGCGGGGGGGCAGGATGAGCAGTTCTTC. Protein sequence: CSDVAGGQDEQFF.

The V and J genes are TRBV30 and TRBJ2-3; TRBD2 matches 9 bases. The V gene's germline CDR1 is GTSNPN and CDR2 SVGIG (reference sequence). The CDR3 is made up of 16 amino acids. V lost 0 bases to trimming and J lost 2 bases; unmatched junction nucleotides: 6. The CDR3 spells CAWSVHAGGITDTQYF. Here the CDR3 DNA reads TGTGCCTGGAGTGTGCACGCGGGGGGGATCACAGATACGCAGTATTTT.

The V gene is TRBV7-6, the J gene TRBJ1-4; perhaps TRBD1 as D (5 bases). The ends were cut back, 5 bases at V and 7 bases at J, with 17 bases in the middle. The CDR3 consists of 15 residues. Germline loops: CDR1 SGHVS, CDR2 FNYEAQ. Here the CDR3 DNA reads TGTGCCAGCAGCCGAACGGGGCAGGATAGTGAAAAACTGTTTTTT. Amino acids: CASSRTGQDSEKLFF.

The chain recombines TRBV27 with TRBJ2-3, with TRBD2 matching over 10 bases. Germline trimming cut 8 bases from V and 0 bases from J; bases unmatched to any gene: 5. The germline gives CDR1 MNHEY, CDR2 SMNVEV (reference sequence). The CDR3 runs to 15 residues. The CDR3 sequence: CASAQRGGSTDTQYF. CDR3 DNA: TGTGCCAGCGCCCAGCGGGGGGGAAGCACAGATACGCAGTATTTT.

This clone was detected a few times. The CDR3 coding sequence is TGTGCCAGCAGTGAAGGACAGGGGGCGTGGGATACGCAGTATTTT. Protein product: CASSEGQGAWDTQYF. The rearrangement joins TRBV2 to TRBJ2-3; 10 nucleotides line up with TRBD1. CDR3 length: 15 residues. V was clipped by 1 base and J by 6 bases; unmatched bases: 4. In germline, CDR1 is SNHLY, CDR2 FYNNEI.

The chain combines TRBV6-5 with TRBJ2-7; 7 nucleotides align to TRBD1. The CDR3 totals 14 residues. Germline V gene data show CDR1 as MNHEY and CDR2 as SVGAGI. V lost 6 bases, J lost 2 bases, and 7 bases stayed unmatched. CDR3 sequence reads: CASRMTGSTYEQYF. Written as DNA, the CDR3 is TGTGCCAGCAGGATGACAGGGAGCACCTACGAGCAGTACTTC.

V and J are TRBV27 and TRBJ2-7; D may correspond to TRBD1 or TRBD2 (5 bases each). The CDR3 totals 12 residues. Germline V gene data show CDR1 as MNHEY and CDR2 as SMNVEV (reference sequence). V was trimmed by 8 bases and J by 6 bases, leaving 14 bases between them. CDR3 coding DNA: TGTGCCAGCGGGGGACGGCTCTCCGAGCAGTACTTC. Protein product: CASGGRLSEQYF.

The CDR3 protein is CASSYYGGTEAFF. CDR3 in DNA: TGTGCCAGCAGTTACTATGGAGGCACTGAAGCTTTCTTT. The V and J genes are TRBV6-5 and TRBJ1-1, with D unresolved. CDR3 size: 13 residues. Trimming took 1 base from V and 4 from J, leaving 7 bases between them. Germline loops: CDR1 MNHEY, CDR2 SVGAGI.

The chain combines TRBV4-3 with TRBJ2-6; D is uncertain. Germline V gives CDR1 LGHNA, CDR2 YSLEER. Trimming shortened V by 0 bases and J by 2 bases, and 8 bases separated the two germline ends. The CDR3 spans 16 residues. Here the CDR3 DNA reads TGCGCCAGCAGCCAAGATCTGAGCACTGGGGCCAACGTCCTGACTTTC. It codes for CASSQDLSTGANVLTF.

V is TRBV6-5 and J is TRBJ2-3; D might be TRBD1 (6 bases). The CDR3 totals 13 residues. Per the germline V gene, CDR1 is MNHEY and CDR2 is SVGAGI. V dropped 5 bases and J dropped 5 bases, with 11 bases sitting between them. The CDR3 DNA reads TGTGCCAGCAGTGTGGACAGTCTAGATACGCAGTATTTT. This codes for CASSVDSLDTQYF.

The rearrangement uses TRBV30 and TRBJ1-2; D ambiguous. Germline V gene lookup returns CDR1 GTSNPN and CDR2 SVGIG (reference sequence). The V gene lost 2 bases and the J gene lost 4 bases, with 14 bases spanning the gap. The CDR3 has 14 residues. As DNA, the CDR3 is TGTGCCTGGAGTACCCCCGGACGGACCTATGGCTACACCTTC. It yields the protein CAWSTPGRTYGYTF.

The CDR3 DNA reads TGCGCCAGCAGTGAGACTAGCGGGGGGGCCAGTCCCGGGGAGCTGTTTTTT. This gives the protein CASSETSGGASPGELFF. The rearrangement links TRBV10-2 to TRBJ2-2, with 13 bases identical to TRBD2. Per germline, CDR1 WSHSY and CDR2 SAAADI. The length of the CDR3 is 17 residues. V was clipped by 2 bases and J by 6 bases; unmatched bases: 6.

This clone has more than one count but fewer than ten. V gene TRBV14 combines with J gene TRBJ2-1; 7 bases align to TRBD2. The V gene's germline CDR1 is SGHDN and CDR2 FVKESK. The CDR3 runs 15 residues. With V trimmed by 1 base and J by 0 bases, 0 bases remained unmatched. CDR3 amino acids: CASSQGTSSYNEQFF. As DNA, the CDR3 is TGTGCCAGCAGCCAAGGGACTAGCTCCTACAATGAGCAGTTCTTC.

The chain uses TRBV29-1 and TRBJ1-2; the D gene is possibly TRBD1 (6 bases). The V gene lost 5 bases and the J gene lost 6 bases, with 19 bases spanning the gap. The V gene's germline CDR1 is SQVTM and CDR2 ANQGSEA. The CDR3 consists of 14 residues. The CDR3 bases are TGCAGCGTTCAAGGGGTCAGGGGCGCTCATGGCTACACCTTC. It specifies CSVQGVRGAHGYTF. The entire variable domain, with the rest obtained from reference TRBV29-1 and TRBJ1-2, is as follows: SAVISQKPSRDICQRGTSLTIQCQVDSQVTMMFWYRQQPGQSLTLIATANQGSEATYESGFVIDKFPISRPNLTFSTLTVSNMSPEDSSIYLCSVQGVRGAHGYTFGSGTRLTVV.

V usage is TRBV4-3 and J usage is TRBJ2-5; 7 bases agree with TRBD2. Per germline, CDR1 LGHNA and CDR2 YSLEER. The trim removed 2 bases at V and 3 bases at J, leaving 3 bases unmatched. This CDR3 has 14 residues. CDR3 sequence: CASSQPRGEETQYF. The CDR3 DNA is TGCGCCAGCAGCCAACCACGGGGGGAAGAGACCCAGTACTTC.

The table lists this clone with a few counts. The J gene is TRBJ2-3, the V gene TRBV29-1; no reliable D call. V was trimmed by 6 bases and J by 5 bases, leaving 21 bases between them. The germline gives CDR1 SQVTM, CDR2 ANQGSEA. The CDR3 length is 15 residues. Here the CDR3 DNA reads TGCAGCGTCGGACGGCGGTTGGCAAAAGAAGATACGCAGTATTTT. As protein: CSVGRRLAKEDTQYF.

The chain couples TRBV29-1 to TRBJ1-1; a possible D gene is TRBD1 (6 bases). Trimming shortened V by 7 bases and J by 1 base, and 13 bases separated the two germline ends. Germline V gives CDR1 SQVTM, CDR2 ANQGSEA. This CDR3 region has 13 residues. CDR3 sequence: CSASGGGNTEAFF. The CDR3, as DNA: TGCAGCGCCTCCGGAGGGGGGAACACTGAAGCTTTCTTT.

The chain uses TRBV5-1 and TRBJ1-1, with D perhaps TRBD1 (5 bases). Trimming removed 0 bases from V and 1 base from J, with 10 bases in between. This CDR3 has 15 residues. Germline CDR1 is SGHRS and CDR2 is YFSETQ. The CDR3 region has the DNA TGCGCCAGCAGCTTGGCCGAGGGGAGGAACACTGAAGCTTTCTTT. Translated, it gives CASSLAEGRNTEAFF. The entire variable domain, with the rest obtained from reference TRBV5-1 and TRBJ1-1, is as follows: KAGVTQTPRYLIKTRGQQVTLSCSPISGHRSVSWYQQTPGQGLQFLFEYFSETQRNKGNFPGRFSGRQFSNSRSEMNVSTLELGDSALYLCASSLAEGRNTEAFFGQGTRLTVV.

The chain joins TRBV2 to TRBJ2-5; weak D call: TRBD1 (6 bases). CDR1 and CDR2 from the germline V gene are SNHLY and FYNNEI. This CDR3 has 11 amino acids. V lost 8 bases and J 3 bases, leaving 7 bases between the germline ends. The CDR3 nucleotides are TGTGCCAGCGGACAGAAAGAGACCCAGTACTTC. It yields the protein CASGQKETQYF.

The chain links TRBV29-1 to TRBJ2-7, with a tentative D call TRBD2 (6 bases). The CDR3 has 13 amino acids. Germline-derived CDR1 and CDR2 are SQVTM and ANQGSEA. The V end was cut by 4 bases, the J end by 5 bases, with 15 bases between. CDR3 nucleotide sequence: TGCAGCGTTGTGGGAGGTGGTCTCGACGAGCAGTACTTC. This gives the protein CSVVGGGLDEQYF.

The chain uses TRBV25-1 and TRBJ2-1, with D tentatively TRBD1 (6 bases). CDR3 length: 17 residues. Germline V gene sequence: CDR1 MGHDK, CDR2 SYGVNS. Between the trimmed V and J ends, which lost 3 bases and 9 bases, there was a span of 24 bases. The DNA of the CDR3 is TGTGCCAGCAGTGACCCGATACAGGGTCAGCCTTGGGGTGAGCAGTTCTTC. Translating gives CASSDPIQGQPWGEQFF. The full variable domain, its missing parts supplied by reference TRBV25-1 and TRBJ2-1, is EADIYQTPRYLVIGTGKKITLECSQTMGHDKMYWYQQDPGMELHLIHYSYGVNSTEKGDLSSESTVSRIRTEHFPLTLESARPSHTSQYLCASSDPIQGQPWGEQFFGPGTRLTVL.

This clone was counted a single time. This rearrangement joins TRBV5-1 to TRBJ2-2; possibly TRBD1 for D (6 bases). Germline V gives CDR1 SGHRS, CDR2 YFSETQ. V shed 6 bases and J shed 2 bases, with 11 bases lying between them. CDR3 length equals 14 residues. For the CDR3, the DNA is TGCGCCAGCAACAGGGACACCAACACCGGGGAGCTGTTTTTT. Its translation is CASNRDTNTGELFF.